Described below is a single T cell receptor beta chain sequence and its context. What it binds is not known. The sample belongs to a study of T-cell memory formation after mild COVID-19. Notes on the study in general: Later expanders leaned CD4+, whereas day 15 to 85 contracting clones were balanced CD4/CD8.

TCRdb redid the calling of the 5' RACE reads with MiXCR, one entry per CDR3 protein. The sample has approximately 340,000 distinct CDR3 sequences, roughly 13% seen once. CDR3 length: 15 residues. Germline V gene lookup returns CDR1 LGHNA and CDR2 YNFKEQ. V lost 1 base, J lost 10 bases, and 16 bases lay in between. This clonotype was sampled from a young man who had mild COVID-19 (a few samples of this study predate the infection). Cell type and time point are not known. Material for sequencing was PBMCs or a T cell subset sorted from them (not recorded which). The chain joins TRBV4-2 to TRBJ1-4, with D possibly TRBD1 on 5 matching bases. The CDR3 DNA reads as TGTGCCAGCAGCCAAGGGTTTGGGACCCTAGGAAAACTGTTTTTT. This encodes CASSQGFGTLGKLFF.